This T cell receptor beta chain was captured by sequencing in a study of CD8+ T cells in alopecia areata. Study findings and constraints: Tofacitinib did not eliminate many expanded lesional clones from scalp or blood. Sequencing of scalp samples also captures resident alphabeta T cells of normal skin.

TCR sequencing used cDNA made by reverse transcription of extracted RNA. The data were produced by immunoSEQ multiplex PCR, yet TCRdb's version contains in-frame clones alone and is incomplete. The table records a few hundred thousand clones, 60% of them present only once. Treatment noted: oral pan-JAK inhibitor, 5-10 mg twice daily. Germline CDR1 reads KGHSH; CDR2 reads LQKENI. V shed 1 base and J shed 4 bases, with 18 bases lying between them. CDR3 length: 17 residues. Concerning this clone itself: Its antigen is unknown.

The gene calls are TRBV18 and TRBJ2-3; unclear D gene. The TCR was taken from a human donor with alopecia areata. The sample was CD4+ T cells sorted from blood, taken at roughly week 52, from a patient treated with tofacitinib. Written as DNA, the CDR3 is TGTGCCAGCTCACCACTTATTCCTAGTAAGGGTGCAGATACGCAGTATTTT. Its protein is CASSPLIPSKGADTQYF.